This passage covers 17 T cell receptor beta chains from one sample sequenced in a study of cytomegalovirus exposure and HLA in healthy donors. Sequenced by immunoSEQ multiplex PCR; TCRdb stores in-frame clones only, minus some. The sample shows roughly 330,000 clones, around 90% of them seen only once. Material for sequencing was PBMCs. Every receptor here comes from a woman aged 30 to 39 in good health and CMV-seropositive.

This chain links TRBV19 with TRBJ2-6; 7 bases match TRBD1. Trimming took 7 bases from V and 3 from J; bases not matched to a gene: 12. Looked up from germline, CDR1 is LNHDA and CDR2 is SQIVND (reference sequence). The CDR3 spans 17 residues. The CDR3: CASTRDREVRGANVLTF. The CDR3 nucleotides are TGTGCCAGTACCCGTGACAGGGAAGTACGTGGGGCCAACGTCCTGACTTTC. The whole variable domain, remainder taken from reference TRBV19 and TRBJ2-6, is DGGITQSPKYLFRKEGQNVTLSCEQNLNHDAMYWYRQDPGQGLRLIYYSQIVNDFQKGDIAEGYSVSREKKESFPLTVTSAQKNPTAFYLCASTRDREVRGANVLTFGAGSRLTVL.

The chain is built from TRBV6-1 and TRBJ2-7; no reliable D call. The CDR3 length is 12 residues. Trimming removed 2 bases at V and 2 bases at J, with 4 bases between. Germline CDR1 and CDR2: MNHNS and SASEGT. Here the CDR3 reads CASSEQTYEQYF. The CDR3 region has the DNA TGTGCCAGCAGTGAACAGACCTACGAGCAGTACTTC.

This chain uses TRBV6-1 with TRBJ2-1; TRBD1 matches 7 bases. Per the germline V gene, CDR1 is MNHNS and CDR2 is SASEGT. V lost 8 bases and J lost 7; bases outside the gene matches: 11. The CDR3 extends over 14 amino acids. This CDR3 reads CASFAQTGRNEQFF. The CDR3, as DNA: TGTGCCAGCTTTGCTCAGACAGGGCGGAATGAGCAGTTCTTC.

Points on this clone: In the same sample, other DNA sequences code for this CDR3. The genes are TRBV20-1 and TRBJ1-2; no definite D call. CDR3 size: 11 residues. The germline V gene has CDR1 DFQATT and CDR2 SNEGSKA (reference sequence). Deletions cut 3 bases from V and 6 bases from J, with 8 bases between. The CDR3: CSASAGNGYTF. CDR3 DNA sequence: TGCAGTGCTAGTGCGGGGAATGGCTACACCTTC.

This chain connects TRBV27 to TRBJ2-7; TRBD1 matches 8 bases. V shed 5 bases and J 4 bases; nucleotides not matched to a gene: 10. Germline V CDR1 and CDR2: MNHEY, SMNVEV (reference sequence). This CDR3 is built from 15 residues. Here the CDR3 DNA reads TGTGCCAGCAGTAAGAAAGGACAGGGCGGGTACGAGCAGTACTTC. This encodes CASSKKGQGGYEQYF.

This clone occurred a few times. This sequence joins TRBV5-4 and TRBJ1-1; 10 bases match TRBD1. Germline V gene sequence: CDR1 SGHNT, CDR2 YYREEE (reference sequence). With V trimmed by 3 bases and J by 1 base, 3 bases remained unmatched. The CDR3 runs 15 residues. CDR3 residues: CASSSTGGWNTEAFF. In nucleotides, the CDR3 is TGTGCCAGCAGCTCGACAGGGGGCTGGAACACTGAAGCTTTCTTT.

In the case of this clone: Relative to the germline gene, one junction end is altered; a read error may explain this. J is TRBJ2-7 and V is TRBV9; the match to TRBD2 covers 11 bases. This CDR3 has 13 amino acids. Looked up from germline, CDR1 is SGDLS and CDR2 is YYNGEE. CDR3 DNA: TGTGCCAGCAGCGTAGCCGGGACTAGCGGATTATTTTTC. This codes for CASSVAGTSGLFF.

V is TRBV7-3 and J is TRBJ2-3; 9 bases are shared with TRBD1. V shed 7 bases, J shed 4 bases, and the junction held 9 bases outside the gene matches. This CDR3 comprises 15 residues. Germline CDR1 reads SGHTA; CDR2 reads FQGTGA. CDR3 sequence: CASKTQGQGSDTQYF. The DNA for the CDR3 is TGTGCCAGCAAAACCCAGGGACAGGGTTCAGATACGCAGTATTTT.

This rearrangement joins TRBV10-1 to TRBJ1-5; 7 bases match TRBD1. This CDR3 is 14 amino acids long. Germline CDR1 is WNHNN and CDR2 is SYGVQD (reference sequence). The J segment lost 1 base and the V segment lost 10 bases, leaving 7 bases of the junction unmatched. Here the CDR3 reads CAIDRDESNQPQHF. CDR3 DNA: TGCGCCATCGACAGGGATGAAAGCAATCAGCCCCAGCATTTT.

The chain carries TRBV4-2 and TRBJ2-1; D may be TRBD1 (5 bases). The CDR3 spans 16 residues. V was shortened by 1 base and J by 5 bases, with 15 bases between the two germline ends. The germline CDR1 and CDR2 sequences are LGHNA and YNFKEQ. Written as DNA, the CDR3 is TGTGCCAGCAGCCAAGTTGGCAGGGTCGAGAACAATGAGCAGTTCTTC. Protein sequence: CASSQVGRVENNEQFF.

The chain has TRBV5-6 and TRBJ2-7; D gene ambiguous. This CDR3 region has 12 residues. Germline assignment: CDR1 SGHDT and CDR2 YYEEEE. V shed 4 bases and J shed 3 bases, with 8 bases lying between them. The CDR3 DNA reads TGTGCCAGCAGCGGGGTGGGCTACGAGCAGTACTTC. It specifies CASSGVGYEQYF.

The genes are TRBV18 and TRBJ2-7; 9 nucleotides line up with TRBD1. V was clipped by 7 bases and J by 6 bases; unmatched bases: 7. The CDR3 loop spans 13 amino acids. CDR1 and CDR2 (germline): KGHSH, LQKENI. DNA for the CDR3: TGTGCCAGCTTACAGGGGGCCACGGGCGAGCAGTACTTC. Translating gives CASLQGATGEQYF.

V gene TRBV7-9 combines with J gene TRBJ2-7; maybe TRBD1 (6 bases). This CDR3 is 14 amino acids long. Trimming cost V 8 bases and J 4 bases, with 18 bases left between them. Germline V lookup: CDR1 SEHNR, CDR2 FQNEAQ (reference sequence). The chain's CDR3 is CASGGPSILYEQYF. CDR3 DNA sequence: TGTGCCAGCGGGGGCCCTAGTATTTTGTACGAGCAGTACTTC.

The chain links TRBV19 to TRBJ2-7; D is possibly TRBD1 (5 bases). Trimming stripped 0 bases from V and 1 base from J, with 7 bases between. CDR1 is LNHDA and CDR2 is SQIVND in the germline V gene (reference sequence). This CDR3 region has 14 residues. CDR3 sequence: CASSIEGHSYEQYF. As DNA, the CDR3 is TGTGCCAGTAGTATAGAGGGGCATTCCTACGAGCAGTACTTC.

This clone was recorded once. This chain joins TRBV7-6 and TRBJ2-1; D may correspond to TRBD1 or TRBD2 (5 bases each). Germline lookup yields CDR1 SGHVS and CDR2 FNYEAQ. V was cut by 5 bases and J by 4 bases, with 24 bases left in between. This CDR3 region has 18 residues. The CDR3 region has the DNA TGTGCCAGCAGCCCCCCCGTTCTCGGGGCGATGCTATACAATGAGCAGTTCTTC. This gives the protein CASSPPVLGAMLYNEQFF.

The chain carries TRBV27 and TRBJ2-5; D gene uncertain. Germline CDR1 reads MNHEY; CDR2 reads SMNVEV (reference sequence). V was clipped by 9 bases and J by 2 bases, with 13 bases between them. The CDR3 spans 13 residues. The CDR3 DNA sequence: TGTGCCAGTACCGCAGACCCGCAAGAGACCCAGTACTTC. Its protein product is CASTADPQETQYF.

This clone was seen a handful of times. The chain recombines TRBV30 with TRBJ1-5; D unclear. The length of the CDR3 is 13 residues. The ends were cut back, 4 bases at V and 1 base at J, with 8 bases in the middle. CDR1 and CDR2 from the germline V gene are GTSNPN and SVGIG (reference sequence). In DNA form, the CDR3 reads TGTGCCTGGACCACGGGAAGCAATCAGCCCCAGCATTTT. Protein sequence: CAWTTGSNQPQHF.